This T cell receptor beta chain was observed in a study of metastatic and nonmetastatic thyroid tumors. Across the study: Malignant and benign thyroid patients had repertoires compared in peripheral blood and tumor or nodule tissue.

With MiXCR, TCRdb reprocessed the PCR reads. The table has 25,000 to 30,000 clones, around a quarter seen once; the top ten hold roughly 15%. Each patient went into thyroid surgery without having received any treatment. CDR3 size: 12 residues. From germline, CDR1 is MDHEN and CDR2 SYDVKM. V was shortened by 6 bases and J by 2 bases, with 7 bases between the two germline ends. The sequence derives from a female donor with papillary thyroid cancer or a benign thyroid nodule (not recorded which). Some clones in this sample may be carry-over from other donors' samples. V and J are TRBV28 and TRBJ1-1; no reliable D call. Material: blood. CDR3 protein: CASSQCNTEAFF. CDR3 DNA sequence: TGTGCCAGCAGCCAGTGTAACACTGAAGCTTTCTTT.